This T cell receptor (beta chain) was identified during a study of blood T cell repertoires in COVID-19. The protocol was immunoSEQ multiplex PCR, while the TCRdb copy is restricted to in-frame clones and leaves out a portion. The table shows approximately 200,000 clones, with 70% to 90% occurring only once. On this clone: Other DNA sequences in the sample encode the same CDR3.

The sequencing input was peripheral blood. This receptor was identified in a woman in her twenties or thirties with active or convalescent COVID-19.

Here the CDR3 reads CASSLQGTEAFF. In DNA, the CDR3 is TGTGCCAGCAGCTTGCAGGGTACTGAAGCTTTCTTT. The rearrangement uses TRBV5-6 and TRBJ1-1, with D perhaps matching TRBD1 (5 bases). The germline V gene has CDR1 SGHDT and CDR2 YYEEEE. The CDR3 extends over 12 amino acids. With 1 base removed from V and 5 bases from J, the gap between germline ends came to 6 bases.